The clone carrying this T cell receptor beta chain was recorded at least ten times. The antigen is unknown. This record belongs to a study of post-analysis software for immune sequencing data. Study-wide points: Patients showed TRBV5-6, TRBV5-1 and TRBV20-1 among five TRBV segments more frequent than in controls. Among multiple sclerosis patients, normalized Chao1 diversity was significantly below that of controls.

The library was made from cDNA and included unique molecular identifiers. TCRdb used MiXCR to reprocess the PCR reads, holding one entry per CDR3 protein. The profile shows around 250,000 distinct CDR3 sequences, 36% of them singletons. Germline V gene lookup returns CDR1 MNHEY and CDR2 SVGAGI. This CDR3 comprises 14 residues. With V trimmed by 7 bases and J by 6 bases, 6 bases remained unmatched. The V and J genes are TRBV6-5 and TRBJ2-1, with 10 bases lining up with TRBD2. The sample was blood. The source is a girl aged 10 to 17 with multiple sclerosis. CDR3 sequence (DNA): TGTGCCAGCACCATTAGCGGGGGGCGCAATGAGCAGTTCTTC. It codes for CASTISGGRNEQFF.